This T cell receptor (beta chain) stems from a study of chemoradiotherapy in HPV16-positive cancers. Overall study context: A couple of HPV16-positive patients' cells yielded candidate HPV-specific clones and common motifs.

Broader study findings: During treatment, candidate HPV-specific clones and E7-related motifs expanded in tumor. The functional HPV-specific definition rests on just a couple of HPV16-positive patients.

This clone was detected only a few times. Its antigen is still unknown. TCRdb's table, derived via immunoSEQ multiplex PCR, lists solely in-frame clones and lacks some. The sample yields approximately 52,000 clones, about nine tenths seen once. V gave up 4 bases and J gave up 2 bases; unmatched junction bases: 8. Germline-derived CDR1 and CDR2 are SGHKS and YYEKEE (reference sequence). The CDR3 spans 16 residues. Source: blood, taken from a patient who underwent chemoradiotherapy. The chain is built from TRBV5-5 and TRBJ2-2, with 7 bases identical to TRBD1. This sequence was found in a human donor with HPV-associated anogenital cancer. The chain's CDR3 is CASSQTGHSNTGELFF. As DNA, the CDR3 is TGTGCCAGCAGCCAGACAGGGCACTCCAACACCGGGGAGCTGTTTTTT.